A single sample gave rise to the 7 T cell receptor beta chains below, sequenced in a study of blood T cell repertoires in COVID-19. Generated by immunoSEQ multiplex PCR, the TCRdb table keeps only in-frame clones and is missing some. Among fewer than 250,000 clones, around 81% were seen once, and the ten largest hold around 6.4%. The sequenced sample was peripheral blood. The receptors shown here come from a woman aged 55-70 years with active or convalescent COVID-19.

The CDR3: CASGRGTSGDEQYF. In DNA, the CDR3 is TGTGCCAGCGGACGCGGGACTAGCGGGGACGAGCAGTACTTC. The chain carries TRBV9 and TRBJ2-7; 13 nucleotides align to TRBD2. The CDR3 has 14 residues. The germline CDR1 and CDR2 sequences are SGDLS and YYNGEE. V shed 7 bases, J shed 5 bases, and the junction held 6 bases outside the gene matches.

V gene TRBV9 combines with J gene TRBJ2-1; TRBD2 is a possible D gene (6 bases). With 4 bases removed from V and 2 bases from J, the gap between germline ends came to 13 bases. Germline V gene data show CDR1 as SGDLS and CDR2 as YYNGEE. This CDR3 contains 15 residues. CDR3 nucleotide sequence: TGTGCCAGCAGCCCCATGGCTAGCGCCTACAATGAGCAGTTCTTC. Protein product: CASSPMASAYNEQFF.

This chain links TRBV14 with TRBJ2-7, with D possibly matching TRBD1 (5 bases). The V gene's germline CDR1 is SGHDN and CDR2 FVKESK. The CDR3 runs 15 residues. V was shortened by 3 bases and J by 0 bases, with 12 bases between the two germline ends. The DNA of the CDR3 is TGTGCCAGCAGCCAGGACACTCCGGCCTCCTACGAGCAGTACGTC. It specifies CASSQDTPASYEQYV.

As DNA, the CDR3 is TGTGCCAGCATTCCTAGCGGGAGGACAGATACGCAGTATTTT. It yields the protein CASIPSGRTDTQYF. The chain employs TRBV6-5 and TRBJ2-3, with 11 bases aligning to TRBD2. V lost 7 bases and J lost 3; bases outside the gene matches: 3. CDR1 and CDR2 (germline): MNHEY, SVGAGI. CDR3 length: 14 residues.

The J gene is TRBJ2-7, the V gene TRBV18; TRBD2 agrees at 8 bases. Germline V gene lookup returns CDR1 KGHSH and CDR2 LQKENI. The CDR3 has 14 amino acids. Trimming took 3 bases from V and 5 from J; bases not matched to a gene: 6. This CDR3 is CASSPLTSGDEQYV. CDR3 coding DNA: TGTGCCAGCTCACCCCTCACTAGCGGCGACGAGCAGTACGTC.

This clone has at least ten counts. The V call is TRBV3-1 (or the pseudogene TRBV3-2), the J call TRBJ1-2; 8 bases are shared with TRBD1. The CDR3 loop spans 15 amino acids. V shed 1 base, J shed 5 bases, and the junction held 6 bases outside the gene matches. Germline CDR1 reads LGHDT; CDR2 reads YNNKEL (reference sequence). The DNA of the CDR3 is TGTGCCAGCAGCCAAGTCCCCACAGGGGGATATGGCTACACCTTC. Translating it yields CASSQVPTGGYGYTF.

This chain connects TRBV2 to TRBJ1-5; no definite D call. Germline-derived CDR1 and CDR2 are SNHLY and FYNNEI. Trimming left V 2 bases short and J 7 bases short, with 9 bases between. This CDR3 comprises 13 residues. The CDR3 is CASSEYRVQPQHF. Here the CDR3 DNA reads TGTGCCAGCAGTGAATATCGGGTCCAGCCCCAGCATTTT.